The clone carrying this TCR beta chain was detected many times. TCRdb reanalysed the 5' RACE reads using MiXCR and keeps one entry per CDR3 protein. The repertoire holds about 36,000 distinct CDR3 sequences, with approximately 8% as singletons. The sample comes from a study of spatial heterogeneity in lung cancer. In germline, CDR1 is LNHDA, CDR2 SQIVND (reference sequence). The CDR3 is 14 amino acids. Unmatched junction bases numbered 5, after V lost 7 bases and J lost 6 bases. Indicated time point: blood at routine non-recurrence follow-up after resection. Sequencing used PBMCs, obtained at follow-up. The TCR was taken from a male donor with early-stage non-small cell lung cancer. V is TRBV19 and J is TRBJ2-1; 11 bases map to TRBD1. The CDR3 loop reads CASIGQGAGNEQFF. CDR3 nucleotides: TGTGCCAGTATTGGACAGGGGGCAGGCAATGAGCAGTTCTTC.